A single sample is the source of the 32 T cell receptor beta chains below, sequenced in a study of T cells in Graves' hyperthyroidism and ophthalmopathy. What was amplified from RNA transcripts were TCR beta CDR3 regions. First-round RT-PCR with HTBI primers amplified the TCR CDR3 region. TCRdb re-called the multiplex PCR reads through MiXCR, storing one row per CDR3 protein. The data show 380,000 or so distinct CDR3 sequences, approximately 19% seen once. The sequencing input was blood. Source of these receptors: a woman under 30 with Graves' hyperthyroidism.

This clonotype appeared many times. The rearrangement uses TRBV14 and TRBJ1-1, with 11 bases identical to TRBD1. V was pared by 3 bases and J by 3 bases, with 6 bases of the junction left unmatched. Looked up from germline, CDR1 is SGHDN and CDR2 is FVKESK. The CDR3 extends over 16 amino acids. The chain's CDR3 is CASSQRPGQGDTEAFF. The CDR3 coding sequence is TGTGCCAGCAGCCAGAGACCGGGACAGGGGGACACTGAAGCTTTCTTT.

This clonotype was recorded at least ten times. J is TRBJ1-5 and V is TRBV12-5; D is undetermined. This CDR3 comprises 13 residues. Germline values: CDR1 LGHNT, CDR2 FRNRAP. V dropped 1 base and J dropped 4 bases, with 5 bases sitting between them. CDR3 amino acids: CASGLDGNQPQHF. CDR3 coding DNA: TGTGCTAGTGGTTTGGACGGAAATCAGCCCCAGCATTTT.

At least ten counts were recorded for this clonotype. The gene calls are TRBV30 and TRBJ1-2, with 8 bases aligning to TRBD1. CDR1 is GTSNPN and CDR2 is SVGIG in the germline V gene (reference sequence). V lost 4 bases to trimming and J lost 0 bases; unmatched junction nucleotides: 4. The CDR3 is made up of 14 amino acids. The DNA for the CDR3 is TGTGCCTGGACTACAGGGGGGACTAACTATGGCTACACCTTC. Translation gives CAWTTGGTNYGYTF.

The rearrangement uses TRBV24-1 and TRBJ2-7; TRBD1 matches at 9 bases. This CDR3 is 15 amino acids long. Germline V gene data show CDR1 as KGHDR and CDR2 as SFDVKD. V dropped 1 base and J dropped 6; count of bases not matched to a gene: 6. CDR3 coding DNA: TGTGCCACCAGTGATTTCGGGACAGGGTTTCTCGAGCAGTACTTC. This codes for CATSDFGTGFLEQYF.

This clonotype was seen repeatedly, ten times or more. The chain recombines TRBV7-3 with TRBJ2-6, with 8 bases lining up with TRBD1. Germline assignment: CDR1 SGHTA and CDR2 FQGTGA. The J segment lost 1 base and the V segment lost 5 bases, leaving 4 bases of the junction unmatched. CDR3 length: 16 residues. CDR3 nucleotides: TGTGCCAGCAGCCTACAGGGGGGATCTGGGGCCAACGTCCTGACTTTC. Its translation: CASSLQGGSGANVLTF.

CDR3 DNA: TGTGCCAGCAGTGCCGGCTCGGACACTGAAGCTTTCTTT. Its protein product is CASSAGSDTEAFF. V and J are TRBV6-1 and TRBJ1-1; D unresolved. The CDR3 is 13 residues long. From germline, CDR1 is MNHNS and CDR2 SASEGT. V lost 4 bases to trimming and J lost 3 bases, with 9 bases between them.

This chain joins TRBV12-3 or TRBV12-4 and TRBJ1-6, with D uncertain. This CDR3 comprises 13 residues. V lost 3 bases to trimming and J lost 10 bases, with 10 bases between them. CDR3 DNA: TGTGCCAGCAGTTTGGAGATTGAGTCACCCCTCCACTTT. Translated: CASSLEIESPLHF.

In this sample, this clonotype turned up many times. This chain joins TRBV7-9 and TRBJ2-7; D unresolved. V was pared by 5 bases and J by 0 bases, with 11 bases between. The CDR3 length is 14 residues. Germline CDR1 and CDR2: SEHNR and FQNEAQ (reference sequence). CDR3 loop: CASSPWTDSYEQYF. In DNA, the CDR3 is TGTGCCAGCAGCCCCTGGACGGACTCCTACGAGCAGTACTTC.

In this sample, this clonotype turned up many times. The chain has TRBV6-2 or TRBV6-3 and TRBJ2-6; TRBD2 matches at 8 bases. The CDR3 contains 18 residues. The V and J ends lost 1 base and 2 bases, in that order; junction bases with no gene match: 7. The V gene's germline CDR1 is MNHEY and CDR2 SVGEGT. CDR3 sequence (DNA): TGTGCCAGCAGTTACTGGCGGGGGGTTGGTCCTGGGGCCAACGTCCTGACTTTC. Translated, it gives CASSYWRGVGPGANVLTF.

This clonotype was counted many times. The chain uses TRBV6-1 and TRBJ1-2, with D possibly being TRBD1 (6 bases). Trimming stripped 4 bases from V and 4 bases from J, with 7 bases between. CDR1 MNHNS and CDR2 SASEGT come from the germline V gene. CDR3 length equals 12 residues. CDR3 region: CASSGQVYGYTF. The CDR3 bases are TGTGCCAGCAGTGGACAGGTCTATGGCTACACCTTC.

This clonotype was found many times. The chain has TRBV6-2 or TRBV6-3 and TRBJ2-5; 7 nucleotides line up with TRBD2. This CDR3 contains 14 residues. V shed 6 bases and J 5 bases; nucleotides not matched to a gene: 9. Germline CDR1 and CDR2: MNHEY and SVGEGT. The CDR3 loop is CASRGLVVGETQYF. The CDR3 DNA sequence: TGTGCCAGCAGAGGACTAGTGGTGGGGGAGACCCAGTACTTC.

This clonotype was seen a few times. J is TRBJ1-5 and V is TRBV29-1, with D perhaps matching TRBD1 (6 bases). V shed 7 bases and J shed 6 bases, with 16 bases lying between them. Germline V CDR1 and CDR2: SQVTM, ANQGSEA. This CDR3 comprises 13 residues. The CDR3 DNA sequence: TGCAGCGCTAACTTAGGGGGGTCTCAGCCCCAGCATTTT. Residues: CSANLGGSQPQHF.

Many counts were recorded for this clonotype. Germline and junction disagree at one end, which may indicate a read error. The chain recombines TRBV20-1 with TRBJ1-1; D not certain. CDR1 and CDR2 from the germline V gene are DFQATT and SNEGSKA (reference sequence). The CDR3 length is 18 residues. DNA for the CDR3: TGCAGTGCTAGAGATTTTACTCGCGGGAGAACTGCGAACGCTGAAGCTTTCTTT. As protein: CSARDFTRGRTANAEAFF.

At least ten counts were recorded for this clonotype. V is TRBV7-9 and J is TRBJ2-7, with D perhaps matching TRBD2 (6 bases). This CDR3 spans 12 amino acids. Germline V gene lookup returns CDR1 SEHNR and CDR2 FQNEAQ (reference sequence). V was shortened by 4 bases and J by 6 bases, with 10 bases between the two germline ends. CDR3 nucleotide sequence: TGTGCCAGCAGCTCGACGACTAGCGAGCAGTACTTC. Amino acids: CASSSTTSEQYF. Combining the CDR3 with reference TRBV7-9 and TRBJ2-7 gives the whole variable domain DTGVSQNPRHKITKRGQNVTFRCDPISEHNRLYWYRQTLGQGPEFLTYFQNEAQLEKSRLLSDRFSAERPKGSFSTLEIQRTEQGDSAMYLCASSSTTSEQYFGPGTRLTVT.

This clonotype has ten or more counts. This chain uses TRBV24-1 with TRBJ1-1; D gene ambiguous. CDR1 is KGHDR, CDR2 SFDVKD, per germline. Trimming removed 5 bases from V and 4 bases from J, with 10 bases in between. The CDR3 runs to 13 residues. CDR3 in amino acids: CATSAAGFTEAFF. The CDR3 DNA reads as TGTGCCACCAGTGCGGCTGGGTTCACTGAAGCTTTCTTT.

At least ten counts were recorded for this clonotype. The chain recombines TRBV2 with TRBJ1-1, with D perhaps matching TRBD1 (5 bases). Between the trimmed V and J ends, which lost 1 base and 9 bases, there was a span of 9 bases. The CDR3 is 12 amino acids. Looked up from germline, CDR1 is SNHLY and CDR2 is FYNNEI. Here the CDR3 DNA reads TGTGCCAGCAGTGAAGGGGACTTACAAGCTTTCTTT. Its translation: CASSEGDLQAFF.

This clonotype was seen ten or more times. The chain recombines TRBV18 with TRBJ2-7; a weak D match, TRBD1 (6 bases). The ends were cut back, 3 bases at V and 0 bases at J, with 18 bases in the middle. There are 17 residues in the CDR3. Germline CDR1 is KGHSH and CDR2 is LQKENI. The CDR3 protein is CASSPDPGQPSSYEQYF. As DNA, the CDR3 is TGTGCCAGCTCACCTGACCCTGGACAGCCAAGCTCCTACGAGCAGTACTTC.

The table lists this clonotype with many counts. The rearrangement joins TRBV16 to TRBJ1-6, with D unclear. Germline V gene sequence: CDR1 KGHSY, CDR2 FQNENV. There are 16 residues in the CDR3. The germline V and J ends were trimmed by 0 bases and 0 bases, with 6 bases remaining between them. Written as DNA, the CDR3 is TGTGCCAGCAGCCAATCTAGTAGCTCCTATAATTCACCCCTCCACTTT. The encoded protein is CASSQSSSSYNSPLHF. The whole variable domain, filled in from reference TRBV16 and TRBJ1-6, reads GEEVAQTPKHLVRGEGQKAKLYCAPIKGHSYVFWYQQVLKNEFKFLISFQNENVFDETGMPKERFSAKCLPNSPCSLEIQATKLEDSAVYFCASSQSSSSYNSPLHFGNGTRLTVT.

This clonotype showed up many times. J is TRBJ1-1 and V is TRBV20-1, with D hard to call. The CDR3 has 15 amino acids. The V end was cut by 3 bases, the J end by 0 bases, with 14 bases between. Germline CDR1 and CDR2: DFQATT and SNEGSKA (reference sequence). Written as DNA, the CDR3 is TGCAGTGCTAGTGGGGTTGCATACATGAACACTGAAGCTTTCTTT. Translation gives CSASGVAYMNTEAFF.

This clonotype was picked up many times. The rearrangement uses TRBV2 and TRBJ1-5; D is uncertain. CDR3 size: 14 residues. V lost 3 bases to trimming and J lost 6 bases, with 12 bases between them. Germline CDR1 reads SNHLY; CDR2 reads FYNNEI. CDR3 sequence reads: CASSDRSLFQPQHF. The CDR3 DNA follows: TGTGCCAGCAGTGATCGGTCTCTTTTTCAGCCCCAGCATTTT.

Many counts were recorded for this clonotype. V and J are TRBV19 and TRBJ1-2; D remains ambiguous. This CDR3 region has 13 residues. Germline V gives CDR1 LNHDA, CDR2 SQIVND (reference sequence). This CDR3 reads CASRVVSNYGYTF. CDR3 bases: TGTGCTAGCCGCGTTGTGAGTAACTATGGCTACACCTTC.

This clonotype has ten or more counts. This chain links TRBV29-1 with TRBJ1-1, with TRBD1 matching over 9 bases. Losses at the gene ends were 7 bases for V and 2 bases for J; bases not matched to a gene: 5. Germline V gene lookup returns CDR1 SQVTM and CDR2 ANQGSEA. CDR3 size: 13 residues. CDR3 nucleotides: TGCAGCGGAAGGGACAGGGTTAACACTGAAGCTTTCTTT. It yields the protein CSGRDRVNTEAFF.

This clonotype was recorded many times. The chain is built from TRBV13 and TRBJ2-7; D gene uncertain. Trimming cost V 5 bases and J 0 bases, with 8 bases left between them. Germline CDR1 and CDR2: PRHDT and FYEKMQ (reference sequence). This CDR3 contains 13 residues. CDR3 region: CASSPLSSYEQYF. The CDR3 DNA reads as TGTGCCAGCAGCCCACTCAGCTCCTACGAGCAGTACTTC.

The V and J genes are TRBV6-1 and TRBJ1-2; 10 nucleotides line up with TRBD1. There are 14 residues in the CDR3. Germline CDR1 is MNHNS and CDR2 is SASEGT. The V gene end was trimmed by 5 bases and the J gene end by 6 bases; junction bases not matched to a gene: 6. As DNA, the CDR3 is TGTGCCAGCAGTCCCTCCGGGACAGGGGATGGCTACACCTTC. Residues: CASSPSGTGDGYTF.

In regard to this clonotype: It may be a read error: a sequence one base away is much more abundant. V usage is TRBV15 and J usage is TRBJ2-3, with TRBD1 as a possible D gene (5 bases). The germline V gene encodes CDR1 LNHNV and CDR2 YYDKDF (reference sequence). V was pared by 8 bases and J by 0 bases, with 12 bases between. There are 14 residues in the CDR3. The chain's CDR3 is CATCLPGSTDTQYF. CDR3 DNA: TGTGCCACCTGCTTACCAGGGAGCACAGATACGCAGTATTTT.

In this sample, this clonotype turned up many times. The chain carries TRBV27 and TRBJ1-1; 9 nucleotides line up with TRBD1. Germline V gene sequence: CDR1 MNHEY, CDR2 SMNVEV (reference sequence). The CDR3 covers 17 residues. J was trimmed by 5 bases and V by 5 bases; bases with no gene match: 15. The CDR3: CASSIYPGQGGWTEAFF. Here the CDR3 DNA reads TGTGCCAGCAGTATTTATCCGGGACAGGGAGGGTGGACTGAAGCTTTCTTT.

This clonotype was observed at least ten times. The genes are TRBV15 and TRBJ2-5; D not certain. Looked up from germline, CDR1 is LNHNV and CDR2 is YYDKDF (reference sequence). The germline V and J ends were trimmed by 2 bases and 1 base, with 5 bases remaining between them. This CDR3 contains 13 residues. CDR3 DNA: TGTGCCACCAGCAGATCCGTCCAAGAGACCCAGTACTTC. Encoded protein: CATSRSVQETQYF.

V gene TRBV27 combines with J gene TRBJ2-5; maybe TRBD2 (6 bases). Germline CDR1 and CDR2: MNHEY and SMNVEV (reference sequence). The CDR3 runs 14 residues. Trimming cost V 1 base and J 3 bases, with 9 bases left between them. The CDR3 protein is CASSLYAGKETQYF. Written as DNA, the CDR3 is TGTGCCAGCAGTTTATACGCGGGGAAAGAGACCCAGTACTTC.

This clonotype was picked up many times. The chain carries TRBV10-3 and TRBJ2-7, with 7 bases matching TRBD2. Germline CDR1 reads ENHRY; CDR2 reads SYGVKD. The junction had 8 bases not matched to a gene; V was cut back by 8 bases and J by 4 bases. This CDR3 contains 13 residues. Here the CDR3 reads CAIGGEPFYEQYF. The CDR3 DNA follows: TGTGCCATCGGGGGGGAACCCTTTTACGAGCAGTACTTC.

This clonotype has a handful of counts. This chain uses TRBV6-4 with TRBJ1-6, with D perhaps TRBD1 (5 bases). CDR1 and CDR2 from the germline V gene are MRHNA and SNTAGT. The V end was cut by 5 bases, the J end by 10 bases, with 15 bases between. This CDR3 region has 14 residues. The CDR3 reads CASSYGQGGSPLHF. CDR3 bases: TGTGCCAGCAGTTACGGTCAGGGTGGGTCACCCCTCCACTTT.

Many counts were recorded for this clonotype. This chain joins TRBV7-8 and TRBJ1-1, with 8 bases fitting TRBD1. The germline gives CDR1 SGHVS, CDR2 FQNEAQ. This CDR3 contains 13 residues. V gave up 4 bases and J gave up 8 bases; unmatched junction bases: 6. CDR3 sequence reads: CASSSYRDREAFF. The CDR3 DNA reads TGTGCCAGCAGCTCCTACCGGGACAGGGAAGCTTTCTTT.

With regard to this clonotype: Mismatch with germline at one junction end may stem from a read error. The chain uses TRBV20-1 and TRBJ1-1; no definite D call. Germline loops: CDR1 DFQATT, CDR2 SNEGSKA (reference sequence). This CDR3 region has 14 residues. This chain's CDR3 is CSARDPEGITEACF. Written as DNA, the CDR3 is TGCAGTGCTAGAGATCCGGAGGGTATCACTGAAGCTTGCTTT.